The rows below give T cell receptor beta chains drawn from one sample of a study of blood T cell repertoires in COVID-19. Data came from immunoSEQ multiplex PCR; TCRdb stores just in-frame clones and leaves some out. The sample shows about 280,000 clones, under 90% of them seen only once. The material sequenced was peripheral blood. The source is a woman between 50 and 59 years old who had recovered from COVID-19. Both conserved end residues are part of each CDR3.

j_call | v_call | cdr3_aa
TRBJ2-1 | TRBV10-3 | CAISESTGSGGEQFF
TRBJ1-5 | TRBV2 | CASSGGQGTYQPQHF
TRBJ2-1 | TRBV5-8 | CASSETSGRAHITGEFF
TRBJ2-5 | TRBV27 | CASTGRGGDTETQYF
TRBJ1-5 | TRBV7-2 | CASSSFGQAYSNQPQHF
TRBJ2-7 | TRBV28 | CASSSTVYEQYF
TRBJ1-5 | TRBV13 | CASSFPLPGLGPEQPQHF
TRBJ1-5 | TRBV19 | CASSPGQGHQPQHF
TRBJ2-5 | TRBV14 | CASSPGLGLRTQYF
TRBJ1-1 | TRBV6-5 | CASRKGGTEAFF
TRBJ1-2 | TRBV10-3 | CATRGGVIRNGYTF
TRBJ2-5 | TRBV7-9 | CASSLSLAGEETQYF
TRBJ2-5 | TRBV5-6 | CASSLLARETQYF
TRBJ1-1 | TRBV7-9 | CASSPQGNTEAFF
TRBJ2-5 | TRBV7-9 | CASTIVEETQYF
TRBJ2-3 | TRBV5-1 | CASSLTSKDTQYF
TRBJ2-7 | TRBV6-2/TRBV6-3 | CASSSAGVGHYEQYF
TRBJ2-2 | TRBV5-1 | CASSLDRGNTGELFF
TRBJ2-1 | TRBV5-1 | CASSPGNSGGVNEQFF
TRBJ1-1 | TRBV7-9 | CASSLVDSMNTEAFF
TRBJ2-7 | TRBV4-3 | CASSPTSGRTHEQYF
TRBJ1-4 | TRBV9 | CASSVEGLNEKLFF
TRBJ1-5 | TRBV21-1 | CASSKLPGGEPQHF
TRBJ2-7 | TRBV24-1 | CATSDRQGRRNEQYF
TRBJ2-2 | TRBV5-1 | CASTRGASNTGELFF
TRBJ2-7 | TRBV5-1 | CASSLSGTQLSYEQYF
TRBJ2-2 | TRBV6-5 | CASSLQLAGGPGELFF
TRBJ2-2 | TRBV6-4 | CASSEGLNTGELFF
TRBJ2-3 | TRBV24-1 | CATSVGQGPSTDTQYF
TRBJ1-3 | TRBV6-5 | CASGQVFSGNTIYF
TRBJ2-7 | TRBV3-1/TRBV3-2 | CASRSYRGSYEQYF
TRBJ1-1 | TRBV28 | CASSLTGDTEAFF
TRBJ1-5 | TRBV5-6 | CASSLSLAGRNQPQHF
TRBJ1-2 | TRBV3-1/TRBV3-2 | CASSQDRGYGYTF
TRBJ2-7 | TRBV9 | CASSVSGTGGADEQYF
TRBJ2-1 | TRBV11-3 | CASSLSGLNNEQFF
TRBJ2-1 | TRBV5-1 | CASSSGTGGSEQFF
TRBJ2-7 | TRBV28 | CASSQGGTSGIYEQYF
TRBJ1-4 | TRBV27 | CASMFGGTTNEKLFF
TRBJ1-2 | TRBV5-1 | CASSLVQGVGYGYTF
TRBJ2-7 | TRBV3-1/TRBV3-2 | CASSGRGAYEQYF
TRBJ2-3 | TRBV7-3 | CASSLGASTDTQYF
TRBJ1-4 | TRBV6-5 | CASSSTGTTNEKLFF
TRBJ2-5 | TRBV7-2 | CASSLLAEETQYF
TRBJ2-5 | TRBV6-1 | CASSEGVRETQYF
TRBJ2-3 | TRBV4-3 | CASSQRGYTGGGTDTQYF
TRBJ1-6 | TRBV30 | CAWSKGNSSPLHF
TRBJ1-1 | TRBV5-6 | CASSLRGQFEAFF
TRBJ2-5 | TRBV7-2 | CASSFRDSLEQTQYF
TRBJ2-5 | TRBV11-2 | CASSLDSGIAAQETQYF
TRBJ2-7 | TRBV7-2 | CASSSPGTVLEQYF